This passage covers 3 T cell receptor beta chains from one sample sequenced in a study of T cell repertoires in cytomegalovirus infection. TCRdb used MiXCR to reprocess the reads, holding one entry per CDR3 protein. The sample has roughly 200,000 distinct CDR3 sequences, about 18% seen once; the top ten hold roughly 24%. The source material was CD8+ T cells from PBMCs. Receptor source: a human donor in good health (CMV status not recorded). Some clones in this sample may be carry-over from other donors' samples.

CDR3 nucleotide sequence: TGTGCCAGCAGTTCGAGACGATCAAGCTCCTACGAGCAGTACTTC. Protein: CASSSRRSSSYEQYF. The chain couples TRBV6-1 to TRBJ2-7, with D uncertain. The CDR3 sequence is 15 residues long. V lost 5 bases and J lost 0, with 14 bases in between. Germline values: CDR1 MNHNS, CDR2 SASEGT.

This clonotype was observed a handful of times. This rearrangement joins TRBV7-2 to TRBJ2-7; D not certain. V gave up 5 bases and J gave up 6 bases, with 14 bases separating them. The V gene's germline CDR1 is SGHTA and CDR2 FQGNSA. The CDR3 length is 13 residues. DNA of the CDR3: TGTGCCAGCAGCCTAGACACGGTTGCCGAGCAGTACTTC. Translation: CASSLDTVAEQYF.

This chain connects TRBV15 to TRBJ1-1, with 8 positions matching TRBD1. The CDR3 runs 15 residues. J gave up 2 bases and V 4 bases, and 6 bases lay outside the gene matches. The V gene's germline CDR1 is LNHNV and CDR2 YYDKDF (reference sequence). In DNA, the CDR3 is TGTGCCACCAGCACCGACAGGGGACTTAACACTGAAGCTTTCTTT. It codes for CATSTDRGLNTEAFF.